A single sample is the source of the 31 T cell receptor beta chains below, sequenced in a study of cytomegalovirus exposure and HLA in healthy donors. The method was immunoSEQ multiplex PCR; TCRdb's version includes in-frame clones alone and lacks a portion of them. The sample consists of 120,000 or so clones, 88% of them appearing once. Sequencing input: PBMCs. The receptors originated from a man younger than 30 in good health and CMV-seronegative.

The chain has TRBV12-5 and TRBJ2-1; 9 nucleotides line up with TRBD2. The CDR3 covers 17 residues. V trimming: 2 bases; J trimming: 4 bases; junction bases outside the gene matches: 9. The germline gives CDR1 LGHNT, CDR2 FRNRAP. This CDR3 reads CASGLRWETSGYNEQFF. DNA of the CDR3: TGTGCTAGTGGTTTGCGGTGGGAGACTAGCGGTTACAATGAGCAGTTCTTC.

This chain links TRBV7-8 with TRBJ2-3, with 14 bases that match TRBD2. This CDR3 is 17 amino acids long. J was trimmed by 2 bases and V by 5 bases; bases with no gene match: 6. The germline V gene encodes CDR1 SGHVS and CDR2 FQNEAQ. The CDR3 is CASSIGTSGSLTDTQYF. The DNA of the CDR3 is TGTGCCAGCAGCATAGGGACTAGCGGGAGCCTCACAGATACGCAGTATTTT.

The count of this clone is one. V and J are TRBV4-1 and TRBJ1-2, with a possible D match to TRBD1 (6 bases). Trimming took 1 base from V and 4 from J, leaving 19 bases between them. Per germline, CDR1 MGHRA and CDR2 YSYEKL. This CDR3 is built from 17 residues. CDR3 protein: CASSQVYRADGLYGYTF. The CDR3 DNA reads as TGCGCCAGCAGCCAAGTTTACAGGGCGGATGGGCTCTATGGCTACACCTTC.

This rearrangement joins TRBV6-4 to TRBJ2-2; 7 bases agree with TRBD2. The ends lost 5 bases at V and 1 base at J; junction bases unmatched: 4. This CDR3 has 15 residues. Per germline, CDR1 MRHNA and CDR2 SNTAGT. CDR3: CASSPGGENTGELFF. The CDR3 DNA is TGTGCCAGCAGTCCGGGGGGTGAGAACACCGGGGAGCTGTTTTTT.

V gene TRBV19 combines with J gene TRBJ2-5; TRBD2 matches at 8 bases. Per the germline V gene, CDR1 is LNHDA and CDR2 is SQIVND (reference sequence). The CDR3 spans 14 residues. The trim removed 3 bases at V and 4 bases at J, leaving 4 bases unmatched. The chain's CDR3 is CASSMERGRETQYF. CDR3 bases: TGTGCCAGTAGTATGGAGCGGGGGCGAGAGACCCAGTACTTC.

The chain has TRBV10-3 and TRBJ2-2; maybe TRBD2 (6 bases). There are 16 residues in the CDR3. The germline V gene has CDR1 ENHRY and CDR2 SYGVKD. V lost 2 bases, J lost 0 bases, and 10 bases lay in between. CDR3 amino acids: CAISEPGLANTGELFF. CDR3 nucleotides: TGTGCCATCAGTGAGCCGGGACTGGCGAACACCGGGGAGCTGTTTTTT.

The chain combines TRBV4-3 with TRBJ1-6, with TRBD1 identical over 7 bases. The trim removed 1 base at V and 6 bases at J, leaving 6 bases unmatched. The CDR3 is made up of 16 amino acids. Germline CDR1 LGHNA, CDR2 YSLEER. The CDR3 reads CASSQARQGGNSPLHF. The CDR3 DNA reads TGCGCCAGCAGCCAAGCGCGGCAGGGGGGTAATTCACCCCTCCACTTT.

V gene TRBV5-1 combines with J gene TRBJ2-7, with 9 nucleotides matching TRBD1. This CDR3 has 15 amino acids. CDR1 and CDR2 from the germline V gene are SGHRS and YFSETQ. Trimming removed 8 bases from V and 6 bases from J; junction bases left unmatched: 15. The CDR3 region has the DNA TGCGCCAGTTCGAGTCCCGGGACAGGGATTTCCGAGCAGTACTTC. Residues: CASSSPGTGISEQYF.

In this sample, this clone turned up once. The chain is built from TRBV28 and TRBJ1-5, with TRBD1 identical over 7 bases. Germline V gives CDR1 MDHEN, CDR2 SYDVKM. The CDR3 consists of 15 residues. V lost 6 bases to trimming and J lost 0 bases; unmatched junction nucleotides: 5. The CDR3 DNA reads TGTGCCAGCAGGGGGACAGCGTATAGCAATCAGCCCCAGCATTTT. Translation: CASRGTAYSNQPQHF.

The chain couples TRBV19 to TRBJ1-5; D is perhaps TRBD1 (5 bases). The CDR3 contains 15 residues. Germline V gives CDR1 LNHDA, CDR2 SQIVND (reference sequence). V lost 4 bases, J lost 9 bases, and 19 bases lay in between. The CDR3 loop reads CASSNGGSGIRPQHF. The CDR3 DNA is TGTGCCAGTAGTAATGGGGGGTCGGGGATCCGGCCCCAGCATTTT.

The rearrangement links TRBV5-1 to TRBJ2-1; 14 bases align to TRBD2. Per germline, CDR1 SGHRS and CDR2 YFSETQ. Trimming removed 3 bases from V and 9 bases from J; junction bases left unmatched: 5. The CDR3 sequence is 15 residues long. CDR3 residues: CASSSTGTSGSEQFF. CDR3 DNA: TGCGCCAGCAGCTCTACCGGGACTAGCGGGAGTGAGCAGTTCTTC.

The V gene is TRBV5-1, the J gene TRBJ1-5, with D perhaps matching TRBD1 (6 bases). From germline, CDR1 is SGHRS and CDR2 YFSETQ. CDR3 length: 14 amino acids. V dropped 2 bases and J dropped 2 bases, with 8 bases sitting between them. The CDR3 nucleotides are TGCGCCAGCAGCTTACAGGGCGGCAATCAGCCCCAGCATTTT. It encodes CASSLQGGNQPQHF.

V is TRBV19 and J is TRBJ1-1; 8 bases are shared with TRBD1. Germline V gene data show CDR1 as LNHDA and CDR2 as SQIVND (reference sequence). V lost 10 bases to trimming and J lost 4 bases; unmatched junction nucleotides: 5. The CDR3 spans 12 residues. CDR3 sequence: CATKTGGTEAFF. DNA for the CDR3: TGTGCCACCAAAACAGGGGGCACTGAAGCTTTCTTT. The full variable domain, with the rest looked up from reference TRBV19 and TRBJ1-1, is DGGITQSPKYLFRKEGQNVTLSCEQNLNHDAMYWYRQDPGQGLRLIYYSQIVNDFQKGDIAEGYSVSREKKESFPLTVTSAQKNPTAFYLCATKTGGTEAFFGQGTRLTVV.

The chain joins TRBV6-5 to TRBJ1-1; no reliable D call. The CDR3 consists of 15 residues. Germline V lookup: CDR1 MNHEY, CDR2 SVGAGI. The V end was cut by 2 bases, the J end by 7 bases, with 17 bases between. Written as DNA, the CDR3 is TGTGCCAGCAGTTACACCCGGGAGCCGAACGATGAAGCTTTCTTT. Amino acid sequence: CASSYTREPNDEAFF.

This clone was seen once. The gene calls are TRBV28 and TRBJ2-7, with TRBD2 matching over 14 bases. The trim removed 6 bases at V and 4 bases at J, leaving 11 bases unmatched. CDR1 and CDR2 from the germline V gene are MDHEN and SYDVKM. The CDR3 consists of 17 residues. CDR3 sequence (DNA): TGTGCCAGCAGCCTGACAGGGACTAGCGGGAGAAGATACGAGCAGTACTTC. It specifies CASSLTGTSGRRYEQYF. Looking up the rest from reference TRBV28 and TRBJ2-7 gives the full variable domain: DVKVTQSSRYLVKRTGEKVFLECVQDMDHENMFWYRQDPGLGLRLIYFSYDVKMKEKGDIPEGYSVSREKKERFSLILESASTNQTSMYLCASSLTGTSGRRYEQYFGPGTRLTVT.

V usage is TRBV6-6 and J usage is TRBJ2-7; 8 nucleotides match TRBD1. V dropped 5 bases and J dropped 2; count of bases not matched to a gene: 5. Germline V lookup: CDR1 MNHNY, CDR2 SVGAGI (reference sequence). The CDR3 spans 14 residues. Here the CDR3 reads CASSPGQVPYEQYF. CDR3 nucleotides: TGTGCCAGCAGTCCGGGACAGGTACCCTACGAGCAGTACTTC.

V gene TRBV20-1 combines with J gene TRBJ2-7, with D uncertain. Trimming pared 3 bases from V and 3 bases from J, leaving 6 bases between. Looked up from germline, CDR1 is DFQATT and CDR2 is SNEGSKA (reference sequence). This CDR3 has 11 amino acids. DNA for the CDR3: TGCAGTGCTAGGTCAGACTACGAGCAGTACTTC. Protein product: CSARSDYEQYF.

The chain couples TRBV4-1 to TRBJ1-1; D uncertain. This CDR3 spans 14 amino acids. Between the trimmed V and J ends, which lost 4 bases and 11 bases, there was a span of 20 bases. Germline CDR1 MGHRA, CDR2 YSYEKL. The chain's CDR3 is CASSRILGVGGAFF. CDR3 nucleotide sequence: TGCGCCAGCAGCCGGATCCTCGGAGTAGGCGGGGCTTTCTTT.

The J gene is TRBJ2-7, the V gene TRBV18, with D possibly being TRBD1 (5 bases). From germline, CDR1 is KGHSH and CDR2 LQKENI. This CDR3 contains 18 residues. V was clipped by 2 bases and J by 1 base, with 21 bases between them. CDR3 loop: CASSPYPPGAPVSYEQYF. In DNA, the CDR3 is TGTGCCAGCTCACCATACCCCCCTGGGGCTCCAGTATCCTACGAGCAGTACTTC. Looking up the rest from reference TRBV18 and TRBJ2-7 gives the full variable domain: NAGVMQNPRHLVRRRGQEARLRCSPMKGHSHVYWYRQLPEEGLKFMVYLQKENIIDESGMPKERFSAEFPKEGPSILRIQQVVRGDSAAYFCASSPYPPGAPVSYEQYFGPGTRLTVT.

This clone came up once. V usage is TRBV6-1 and J usage is TRBJ2-7; D possibly corresponds to TRBD2 (6 bases). The CDR3 spans 18 residues. Germline CDR1 is MNHNS and CDR2 is SASEGT. V lost 0 bases and J 5 bases, leaving 23 bases between the germline ends. CDR3 DNA sequence: TGTGCCAGCAGTGAAGCGCTTCCCCGGGGAGGAGGTAGTGACGAGCAGTACTTC. Protein sequence: CASSEALPRGGGSDEQYF.

The chain joins TRBV28 to TRBJ2-7; 11 nucleotides align to TRBD1. This CDR3 has 16 residues. CDR1 is MDHEN and CDR2 is SYDVKM in the germline V gene. V lost 6 bases and J lost 4; bases outside the gene matches: 11. In nucleotides, the CDR3 is TGTGCCAGCAGCAGAACCCCGGGACAGGGGGTTTACGAGCAGTACTTC. This codes for CASSRTPGQGVYEQYF. The full variable domain, with the rest looked up from reference TRBV28 and TRBJ2-7, is DVKVTQSSRYLVKRTGEKVFLECVQDMDHENMFWYRQDPGLGLRLIYFSYDVKMKEKGDIPEGYSVSREKKERFSLILESASTNQTSMYLCASSRTPGQGVYEQYFGPGTRLTVT.

This sequence joins TRBV25-1 and TRBJ1-2; 11 nucleotides match TRBD1. CDR3 size: 16 residues. Losses at the gene ends were 7 bases for V and 7 bases for J; bases not matched to a gene: 14. Germline CDR1 reads MGHDK; CDR2 reads SYGVNS. CDR3 in amino acids: CASTNSRDRGITGYTF. DNA for the CDR3: TGTGCCAGCACCAATTCCCGGGACAGGGGGATCACTGGCTACACCTTC.

This clone was picked up one time. The gene calls are TRBV6-5 and TRBJ1-1; TRBD1 is a possible D gene (6 bases). V shed 6 bases and J shed 7 bases, with 18 bases lying between them. This CDR3 comprises 14 residues. Per germline, CDR1 MNHEY and CDR2 SVGAGI. The CDR3: CASREHRDKIEAFF. For the CDR3, the DNA is TGTGCCAGCAGAGAACACCGGGACAAGATTGAAGCTTTCTTT.

This chain uses TRBV7-9 with TRBJ2-5; weak D call: TRBD2 (5 bases). The V gene's germline CDR1 is SEHNR and CDR2 FQNEAQ (reference sequence). V was trimmed by 1 base and J by 4 bases, leaving 22 bases between them. There are 18 residues in the CDR3. This CDR3 is CASSLGSGGSLYIETQYF. The CDR3 coding sequence is TGTGCCAGCAGCTTAGGGTCTGGAGGCAGTTTGTATATAGAGACCCAGTACTTC.

V usage is TRBV30 and J usage is TRBJ1-2; TRBD1 aligns across 7 bases. The CDR3 length is 11 residues. CDR1 GTSNPN and CDR2 SVGIG come from the germline V gene (reference sequence). After removal of 3 bases from V and 8 bases from J, the junction contained 3 bases not matched to a gene. CDR3 sequence: CAWSKGAGYTF. DNA for the CDR3: TGTGCCTGGAGCAAGGGGGCAGGCTACACCTTC.

This chain uses TRBV7-2 with TRBJ2-7; no firm D call. The CDR3 is 14 amino acids. The germline gives CDR1 SGHTA, CDR2 FQGNSA. The V and J ends lost 3 bases and 5 bases respectively, with 14 bases between them. CDR3 sequence: CASSFLVGLDEQYF. As DNA, the CDR3 is TGTGCCAGCAGCTTCCTGGTGGGCCTGGACGAGCAGTACTTC.

V usage is TRBV5-1 and J usage is TRBJ2-7, with 8 bases lining up with TRBD1. This CDR3 is built from 15 residues. Trimming at V came to 4 bases and at J to 3 bases, leaving 9 bases not matched to a gene. From germline, CDR1 is SGHRS and CDR2 YFSETQ. The CDR3 sequence: CASSPTGTGFYEQYF. CDR3 nucleotide sequence: TGCGCCAGCAGCCCCACCGGGACAGGATTCTACGAGCAGTACTTC.

The rearrangement joins TRBV5-1 to TRBJ2-3; D may be TRBD1 (5 bases). The germline gives CDR1 SGHRS, CDR2 YFSETQ. Trimming pared 5 bases from V and 2 bases from J, leaving 15 bases between. CDR3 size: 15 residues. CDR3 coding DNA: TGCGCCAGCAGTCTTCCATTGGACAACACAGATACGCAGTATTTT. Its translation is CASSLPLDNTDTQYF.

This clone was seen a handful of times. CDR3 DNA: TGTGCCACCAGCCTGGACAGGAATTCACCCCTCCACTTT. Encoded protein: CATSLDRNSPLHF. The chain joins TRBV15 to TRBJ1-6; TRBD1 matches 7 bases. Germline values: CDR1 LNHNV, CDR2 YYDKDF (reference sequence). With V trimmed by 5 bases and J by 7 bases, 2 bases remained unmatched. The CDR3 contains 13 residues.

The chain combines TRBV4-3 with TRBJ2-5; TRBD2 agrees at 9 bases. Per germline, CDR1 LGHNA and CDR2 YSLEER. The CDR3 loop spans 16 amino acids. J gave up 5 bases and V 2 bases, and 9 bases lay outside the gene matches. In DNA, the CDR3 is TGCGCCAGCAGCCAAAACCCTCTAGCGGGGTTCGAGACCCAGTACTTC. Its protein is CASSQNPLAGFETQYF.

The rearrangement joins TRBV6-6 to TRBJ1-1; tentative D call: TRBD1 (6 bases). CDR1 and CDR2 (germline): MNHNY, SVGAGI (reference sequence). V was clipped by 0 bases and J by 6 bases, with 17 bases between them. This CDR3 has 16 amino acids. CDR3 nucleotide sequence: TGTGCCAGCAGTTACTCAATGGGGCAGGGGATGCCTGAAGCTTTCTTT. This translates into CASSYSMGQGMPEAFF.